This T cell receptor (beta chain) was captured in a study of T cells in Graves' hyperthyroidism and ophthalmopathy. General study results and limits: The model foresaw ophthalmopathy a median 6.5 months prior to onset.

TCR beta CDR3 sequences were amplified from RNA transcripts. TCR CDR3 underwent first-round RT-PCR with the HTBI primer set. MiXCR, run by TCRdb on the multiplex PCR reads, gives a single entry per CDR3 protein. Seen here are fewer than 900,000 distinct CDR3 sequences, 16% observed once, and the top ten hold approximately 8%. Graves' hyperthyroidism qualified as stable when ophthalmopathy did not progress within 18 months. Lactation, pregnancy, other autoimmune disease or uncontrolled infection excluded patients. The PBMCs were taken from about 9.7 ml of fresh peripheral blood. Germline CDR1 is SGHRS and CDR2 is YFSETQ. The CDR3 has 15 residues. Remarks on this clonotype: Antigen unknown. The junction shows a germline mismatch at one end, possibly a read error.

The rearrangement joins TRBV5-1 to TRBJ2-1, with D unclear. The clonotype originates from a man between 18 and 29 years old with Graves' hyperthyroidism. Sequencing input: blood. The chain's CDR3 is CANSLLGVSYNEQFF. CDR3 DNA sequence: TGCGCCAACAGCTTGCTTGGGGTCTCCTACAATGAGCAGTTCTTC.